The clone carrying this T cell receptor (beta chain) was picked up many times. The CDR3 runs 16 residues. The V and J ends lost 7 bases and 7 bases, in that order; junction bases with no gene match: 10. The germline V gene encodes CDR1 SEHNR and CDR2 FQNEAQ (reference sequence). This sample was taken from a study of CD8 T cells in ankylosing spondylitis. Each CDR3 protein gets one entry after TCRdb re-called the 5' RACE reads with MiXCR. Of approximately 260,000 distinct CDR3 sequences in the sample, 15% to 20% are singletons; the top ten hold around 30%. This sequence joins TRBV7-9 and TRBJ2-1; 13 positions agree with TRBD2. The source material was blood, either unsorted or a sorted T cell fraction (not recorded which). The sequence came from a male donor with ankylosing spondylitis or in good health (not recorded which). The CDR3 is CASTPGGLAGWNEQFF. DNA for the CDR3: TGTGCCAGCACCCCGGGGGGACTAGCGGGATGGAATGAGCAGTTCTTC.